This TCR beta chain was found in a study of blood T cell repertoires in COVID-19. For the study at large: In each case, the material was cDNA or gDNA derived from T cells, B-cell-depleted T cells, or PBMCs.

Per the original methods: Amplification of reference gene primers was used by the study to estimate nucleated cell counts. The repertoire was sequenced with immunoSEQ multiplex PCR; TCRdb's copy has only in-frame clones and lacks some. That table supplies the V and J calls and clone size; D and trimming were determined from the DNA. The sample has 150,000 or so clones; around 80% are singletons. The CDR3 has 15 residues. The germline gives CDR1 SGDLS, CDR2 YYNGEE. The V gene end was trimmed by 2 bases and the J gene end by 8 bases; junction bases not matched to a gene: 7. The sample was peripheral blood. The rearrangement joins TRBV9 to TRBJ1-4; 9 positions match TRBD1. The sequence was collected from a woman of 80 years or more with acute or convalescent COVID-19. The CDR3, as DNA: TGTGCCAGCAGCGTTGGGACAGGGCCTGGGGAAAAACTGTTTTTT. Translation gives CASSVGTGPGEKLFF.